The rows below give T cell receptor beta chains drawn from one sample of a study of T cell repertoires in cytomegalovirus infection. Antigens for these TCRs are unknown. TCRdb reprocessed the reads with MiXCR, giving one entry per CDR3 protein. The sample consists of a few hundred thousand distinct CDR3 sequences, about 39% of them appearing once. The source material was cultured PBMCs, sampled from culture after CMV antigen stimulation. The receptors originated from a human donor in good health (CMV status not recorded). Some clones in this sample may be carry-over from other donors' samples. The CDR3 runs from the conserved cysteine through the conserved F or W. The D gene is left open where the match is weak. Part of the rows lack a size; the others show once, few, many or a class for expanded clones.

J gene,clone size,D gene,CDR3 length,V gene,CDR3 DNA,CDR3 protein
TRBJ2-1,few,TRBD2,17,TRBV20-1,TGCAGTGCCCGAGGGACTAGCGGGGCGAGCTCCTACAATGAGCAGTTCTTC,CSARGTSGASSYNEQFF
TRBJ2-1,-,TRBD1,16,TRBV19,TGTGCCAGTAGTATTCCGGACAGGGCTACCTACAATGAGCAGTTCTTC,CASSIPDRATYNEQFF
TRBJ2-1,-,TRBD1,17,TRBV18,TGTGCCAGCTCACCGGGACAGGTCGGTCTGAGGAACAATGAGCAGTTCTTC,CASSPGQVGLRNNEQFF
TRBJ2-3,once,-,14,TRBV6-4,TGTGCCAGCAGCCAGAGGAGTTTCACAGATACGCAGTATTTT,CASSQRSFTDTQYF
TRBJ2-1,few,TRBD1,15,TRBV12-3/TRBV12-4,TGTGCCAGCACCTCGATCCAGGGGGCTGAGGGTACTAAGTTCTTC,CASTSIQGAEGTKFF
TRBJ2-5,few,TRBD1,15,TRBV28,TGTGCCAGCAGTGCCTACAGGGGCCACCAAGAGACCCAGTACTTC,CASSAYRGHQETQYF
TRBJ1-3,-,-,14,TRBV20-1,TGCAGTGCTAGCCCCCTCCGGGCTGGAAACACCATATATTTT,CSASPLRAGNTIYF
TRBJ1-1,-,TRBD1,14,TRBV6-6,TGTGCCAGCAGCCTGCGGGACAGACGCACTGAAGCTTTCTTT,CASSLRDRRTEAFF
TRBJ2-1,few,-,15,TRBV7-2,TGTGCCAGCAGCCCTGTAGTAGACCCCCCGCGCGAGCAGTTCTTC,CASSPVVDPPREQFF
TRBJ2-1,few,TRBD2,15,TRBV6-2/TRBV6-3,TGTGCCAGCAGTTTTCTAACTAGCGGGAATGATGAGCAGTTCTTC,CASSFLTSGNDEQFF
TRBJ2-3,-,-,14,TRBV10-3,TGTGCCATCAGCATGGCGGAAGGCACAGATACGCAGTATTTT,CAISMAEGTDTQYF
TRBJ2-1,few,-,15,TRBV27,TGTGCCAGCAGTTTAGCGGCAGGGGTGCGGAGTGAGCAGTTCTTC,CASSLAAGVRSEQFF
TRBJ2-3,-,-,17,TRBV28,TGTGCCAGCAGTCCAGGTGGGGTCTTGAAAGGAACAGATACGCAGTATTTT,CASSPGGVLKGTDTQYF
TRBJ1-1,few,-,14,TRBV19,TGTGCCAGTAGTATTCCAGGGCGAGGAACTGAAGCTTTCTTT,CASSIPGRGTEAFF
TRBJ1-1,-,-,14,TRBV7-9,TGTGCCAGCAGCCAGACGTGGGTACTCACTGAAGCTTTCTTT,CASSQTWVLTEAFF
TRBJ1-5,-,-,15,TRBV6-1,TGTGCCAGCAGTGGAACGGAGGGGTCTTATCAGCCCCAGCATTTT,CASSGTEGSYQPQHF
TRBJ2-7,-,-,15,TRBV27,TGTGCCAGCAGTTTAAAGGGCTCAAGCTCCTACGAGCAGTACTTC,CASSLKGSSSYEQYF
TRBJ2-7,once,TRBD2,14,TRBV20-1,TGCAGTGCTAGAGAGGTAGCGGGAGCCTACGAGCAGTACTTC,CSAREVAGAYEQYF
TRBJ1-4,-,-,15,TRBV5-1,TGCGCCAGCAGCCCCGGGGGGATCCGTAATGAAAAACTGTTTTTT,CASSPGGIRNEKLFF
TRBJ2-3,-,-,16,TRBV7-8,TGTGCCAGCAGCCTCCTGGGAGCGGTTCTAACAGATACGCAGTATTTT,CASSLLGAVLTDTQYF
TRBJ1-1,-,TRBD1,13,TRBV20-1,TGCAGTGCCCGGACAGGGAGGGACACTGAAGCTTTCTTT,CSARTGRDTEAFF
TRBJ2-3,few,-,14,TRBV18,TGTGCCAGCAGCCCTCTGGACAGCACAGATACGCAGTATTTT,CASSPLDSTDTQYF
TRBJ1-1,-,-,14,TRBV5-4,TGTGCCAGCAGCTTGGTCGGGCAGAACACTGAAGCTTTCTTT,CASSLVGQNTEAFF
TRBJ1-1,once,-,15,TRBV11-2,TGTGCCAGCAGCGTATCCAGGGGCGCTAGCACTGAAGCTTTCTTT,CASSVSRGASTEAFF
TRBJ2-7,-,TRBD2,14,TRBV4-2,TGTGCCAGCTCCCGCGGATCCCCGGGGGGCGAGCAGTACTTC,CASSRGSPGGEQYF
TRBJ2-5,-,TRBD1,16,TRBV7-8,TGTGCCAGCAGCTTAGGAGCCGGGACAGGGGGTGAGACCCAGTACTTC,CASSLGAGTGGETQYF
TRBJ1-1,-,-,14,TRBV29-1,TGCAGCGCCGACAGTGCGATGATGAACACTGAAGCTTTCTTT,CSADSAMMNTEAFF
TRBJ1-2,many,-,13,TRBV7-2,TGTGCCAGCAGCTTGTGGACGGACTATGGCTACACCTTC,CASSLWTDYGYTF
TRBJ2-7,-,-,15,TRBV7-2,TGTGCCAGCAGCTTATGGGGAGCGAGAAACTACGAGCAGTACTTC,CASSLWGARNYEQYF
TRBJ2-1,-,TRBD1,15,TRBV6-1,TGTGCCAGCACCGAACCGGGACAGGGGATGTATGAGCAGTTCTTC,CASTEPGQGMYEQFF
TRBJ2-3,-,-,15,TRBV7-2,TGTGCCAGCAGCCCCAAAAGGGCAGTTACAGATACGCAGTATTTT,CASSPKRAVTDTQYF
TRBJ2-3,-,TRBD1,16,TRBV7-9,TGTGCCAGCAGCTTCAGACCAGGGGGCGGGACAGATACGCAGTATTTT,CASSFRPGGGTDTQYF
TRBJ1-1,few,-,15,TRBV12-3/TRBV12-4,TGTGCCAGCAGTCCCCTGCCGGGTCTGAACACTGAAGCTTTCTTT,CASSPLPGLNTEAFF
TRBJ2-3,many,-,13,TRBV7-2,TGTGCCAGCAGCTTAAGCTACACAGATACGCAGTATTTT,CASSLSYTDTQYF
TRBJ2-3,-,-,14,TRBV7-6,TGTGCCAGCAGCCAAAACCAGAGGGCAGATACGCAGTATTTT,CASSQNQRADTQYF
TRBJ2-1,-,-,16,TRBV18,TGTGCCAGCTCACCTGCGAGCGCGAGCTCCTACAATGAGCAGTTCTTC,CASSPASASSYNEQFF
TRBJ2-1,-,TRBD2,16,TRBV28,TGTGCCAGCAGTTTCCCAAGCGGGATTCCCTACAATGAGCAGTTCTTC,CASSFPSGIPYNEQFF
TRBJ2-5,-,-,13,TRBV2,TGTGCCAGCAGTGGAACGGTAGAAGAGACCCAGTACTTC,CASSGTVEETQYF
TRBJ2-1,-,TRBD1,17,TRBV15,TGTGCCACCAGCAGAGAGAGGTTGAACAGGGGGCTGAATGAGCAGTTCTTC,CATSRERLNRGLNEQFF
TRBJ1-6,-,-,14,TRBV4-1,TGCGCCAGCAGCCGGGACGGGATTAGTTCACCCCTCCACTTT,CASSRDGISSPLHF